This is a list of T cell receptor beta chains from one sample in a study of T cell repertoires in cytomegalovirus infection. The antigens these receptors bind are not known. TCRdb re-called the reads through MiXCR, storing one row per CDR3 protein. The table has approximately 110,000 distinct CDR3 sequences, roughly a tenth seen once; the top ten hold 31%. The sample was PBMCs, sequenced either directly or after in vitro stimulation (not recorded which). These receptors came from a human donor in good health (CMV status not recorded). Some clones in this sample may be carry-over from other donors' samples. Both conserved end residues are part of each CDR3. The D gene is left open where the match is weak. Some rows mark clone size as missing; the rest say once, few, many or name a class of expanded clone.

DNA: TGTGCCAGCAGCGGAGGGGTTAAGCGCGACGCTGACACTGAAGCTTTCTTT
CDR3: CASSGGVKRDADTEAFF
J: TRBJ1-1
size: many
V: TRBV7-9
D: .

DNA: TGCAGCGTTGAGGCGGCCCCTCGAAACACTGAAGCTTTCTTT
CDR3: CSVEAAPRNTEAFF
J: TRBJ1-1
size: few
V: TRBV29-1
D: .

DNA: TGTGCCAGCAGCAACTCAGGACAGGGGAATTCACCCCTCCACTTT
CDR3: CASSNSGQGNSPLHF
J: TRBJ1-6
size: few
V: TRBV5-4
D: TRBD1

DNA: TGTGCCAGCAGCTTGGACGCCAGTGGTACAGATACGCAGTATTTT
CDR3: CASSLDASGTDTQYF
J: TRBJ2-3
size: .
V: TRBV5-4
D: .

DNA: TGCAGTGCTAGGCCTACTAGCGATTCCTACAATGAGCAGTTCTTC
CDR3: CSARPTSDSYNEQFF
J: TRBJ2-1
size: many
V: TRBV20-1
D: TRBD2

DNA: TGTGCCACCAGTGAGTCCGACAGGGGGAATGGCTACACCTTC
CDR3: CATSESDRGNGYTF
J: TRBJ1-2
size: many
V: TRBV24-1
D: TRBD1

DNA: TGTGCCAGCAGTTACATCGGACTAGCGGGAGTTAATGAGCAGTTCTTC
CDR3: CASSYIGLAGVNEQFF
J: TRBJ2-1
size: .
V: TRBV6-5
D: TRBD2

DNA: TGTGCCAGCAGCTTGGCAGGGATCGAAACTGAAGCTTTCTTT
CDR3: CASSLAGIETEAFF
J: TRBJ1-1
size: few
V: TRBV5-4
D: .

DNA: TGCGCCAGCAGCCAAGAGGACCGCGTACAGGGGGTGACCCTCCACTTT
CDR3: CASSQEDRVQGVTLHF
J: TRBJ1-6
size: .
V: TRBV4-1
D: TRBD1

DNA: TGTGCCAGCAGCCGACAGGGGAGAGAGACCCAGTACTTC
CDR3: CASSRQGRETQYF
J: TRBJ2-5
size: .
V: TRBV7-2
D: TRBD1

DNA: TGCAGTGCTAGAGGCCTTGGTAGCGGGAGAGGGGACAATGAGCAGTTCTTC
CDR3: CSARGLGSGRGDNEQFF
J: TRBJ2-1
size: many
V: TRBV20-1
D: TRBD2

DNA: TGTGCCAGCAAACGGGGGGACAATGAGCAGTTCTTC
CDR3: CASKRGDNEQFF
J: TRBJ2-1
size: .
V: TRBV12-3/TRBV12-4
D: TRBD2

DNA: TGTGCCAGCAGCTTAGGGACTGAGCAGTTCTTC
CDR3: CASSLGTEQFF
J: TRBJ2-1
size: many
V: TRBV7-6
D: .

DNA: TGTGCCAGCAGAGTTGGAGGCACTGAAGCTTTCTTT
CDR3: CASRVGGTEAFF
J: TRBJ1-1
size: many
V: TRBV6-1
D: .

DNA: TGTGCCAGCAGCTTTGGGTCGCTGGGCGAAACTTGTTTC
CDR3: CASSFGSLGETCF
J: TRBJ1-4
size: .
V: TRBV5-3
D: .

DNA: TGTGCCAGCAGTTCAACAGGGGTAAGGTCCTACGAGCAGTACTTC
CDR3: CASSSTGVRSYEQYF
J: TRBJ2-7
size: many
V: TRBV28
D: TRBD1

DNA: TGTGCCAGTAGTATCCCACAGGGAGGAGGGAAAGCTTTCTTT
CDR3: CASSIPQGGGKAFF
J: TRBJ1-1
size: .
V: TRBV19
D: .

DNA: TGTGCCAGCAGCTTAGACGGACAGAACACTGAAGCTTTCTTT
CDR3: CASSLDGQNTEAFF
J: TRBJ1-1
size: many
V: TRBV7-2
D: .

DNA: TGTGCCAGCGTACCCCGAGGATCCACAGATACGCAGTATTTT
CDR3: CASVPRGSTDTQYF
J: TRBJ2-3
size: many
V: TRBV7-2
D: .

DNA: TGTGCCAGTATAGCGGGAGGTGGAGAGACCCAGTACTTC
CDR3: CASIAGGGETQYF
J: TRBJ2-5
size: .
V: TRBV28
D: TRBD2

DNA: TGTGCCAGCAGTTCCCGGAGGACAGCTAATCAGCCCCAGCATTTT
CDR3: CASSSRRTANQPQHF
J: TRBJ1-5
size: many
V: TRBV12-3/TRBV12-4
D: .

DNA: TGTGCCAGCACTCGGGCCTCCTACGAGCAGTACTTC
CDR3: CASTRASYEQYF
J: TRBJ2-7
size: many
V: TRBV28
D: .

DNA: TGTGCCAGCGGTCAGATAGACGAAGAAAAACTGTTTTTT
CDR3: CASGQIDEEKLFF
J: TRBJ1-4
size: few
V: TRBV6-5
D: .

DNA: TGTGCCAGCAGTCCCTCCGGGACGGGCAGCTCCTGCGAGCAGTACTTC
CDR3: CASSPSGTGSSCEQYF
J: TRBJ2-7
size: .
V: TRBV6-8
D: .

DNA: TGTGCCAGCAGAGGACTAGCGGGAGAGGGTACGCAGTATTTT
CDR3: CASRGLAGEGTQYF
J: TRBJ2-3
size: many
V: TRBV6-1
D: TRBD2

DNA: TGTGCCATCAGTTCCAGCGGGAGCTTGCACAATGAGCAGTTCTTC
CDR3: CAISSSGSLHNEQFF
J: TRBJ2-1
size: many
V: TRBV10-3
D: TRBD2

DNA: TGCCAGGTGCGGGAGAAGGATACGCAGTATTTT
CDR3: CQVREKDTQYF
J: TRBJ2-3
size: few
V: TRBV20-1
D: TRBD2

DNA: TGTGCCACCAGTGGGAGGGCGGGAGGGCGAGACACAGATACGCAGTATTTT
CDR3: CATSGRAGGRDTDTQYF
J: TRBJ2-3
size: few
V: TRBV24-1
D: TRBD2

DNA: TGTGCCAGCAGCTTAGTATTCGGACTAGGTACAGATACGCAGTATTTT
CDR3: CASSLVFGLGTDTQYF
J: TRBJ2-3
size: .
V: TRBV11-2
D: TRBD2

DNA: TGTGCCAGCAGTTACTCGCGGGACAGGGTTATTCGTAGAACTCTGGACACTGAAGCTTTCTTT
CDR3: CASSYSRDRVIRRTLDTEAFF
J: TRBJ1-1
size: many
V: TRBV6-5
D: TRBD1

DNA: TGTGCCAGCAGTAAAAGGGGGGCCGGGGCCAACGTCCTGACTTTC
CDR3: CASSKRGAGANVLTF
J: TRBJ2-6
size: .
V: TRBV6-5
D: .

DNA: TGTGCCAGCAGCTTGGGGGGCCTAGCTGAAGCTTTCTTT
CDR3: CASSLGGLAEAFF
J: TRBJ1-1
size: few
V: TRBV7-9
D: .

DNA: TGTGCCAGCAGCCCCAAACTCGCAAGCAATCAGCCCCAGCATTTT
CDR3: CASSPKLASNQPQHF
J: TRBJ1-5
size: many
V: TRBV7-8
D: .

DNA: TGTGCCAGCAGCCCGCCTAGGACAAAAAACGGAGATACGCAGTATTTT
CDR3: CASSPPRTKNGDTQYF
J: TRBJ2-3
size: few
V: TRBV7-9
D: .

DNA: TGTGCCAGCAGCGATGACGGGACAGCGGGCGAAAAACTGTTTTTT
CDR3: CASSDDGTAGEKLFF
J: TRBJ1-4
size: .
V: TRBV7-2
D: TRBD1